The 12 T cell receptor beta chains given below trace back to one sample, sequenced in a study of cytomegalovirus exposure and HLA in healthy donors. The PCR had 60 Vbeta and 13 Jbeta primers. Method: immunoSEQ multiplex PCR; TCRdb's copy keeps in-frame clones and lacks some. Of about 130,000 clones detected, approximately 61% appear once; the ten largest clones hold under 2%. The sample consisted of PBMCs. These receptors came from a human donor in good health.

The rearrangement uses TRBV2 and TRBJ2-3; tentatively, D is TRBD2 (6 bases). V was shortened by 5 bases and J by 6 bases, with 9 bases between the two germline ends. The CDR3 runs 12 residues. CDR1 and CDR2 (germline): SNHLY, FYNNEI. The CDR3 coding sequence is TGTGCCAGCAGTACAGGAGGGGATACGCAGTATTTT. Residues: CASSTGGDTQYF.

Only a few counts were recorded for this clone. The chain links TRBV18 to TRBJ2-7; 9 bases are a match to TRBD1. The V gene end was trimmed by 6 bases and the J gene end by 1 base; junction bases not matched to a gene: 4. Germline V gives CDR1 KGHSH, CDR2 LQKENI. CDR3 length equals 14 residues. The CDR3 DNA is TGTGCCAGCTCCAGGACAGGGGAATCCTACGAGCAGTACTTC. Translation: CASSRTGESYEQYF.

This clone has just a few counts. This chain joins TRBV5-1 and TRBJ2-5; TRBD1 might be the D (6 bases). Trimming removed 3 bases at V and 1 base at J, with 13 bases between. The CDR3 runs to 15 residues. Germline V gives CDR1 SGHRS, CDR2 YFSETQ. CDR3 bases: TGCGCCAGCAGCTGGCAAGGACAGAGCCAAGAGACCCAGTACTTC. It yields the protein CASSWQGQSQETQYF. The whole variable domain, filled in from reference TRBV5-1 and TRBJ2-5, reads KAGVTQTPRYLIKTRGQQVTLSCSPISGHRSVSWYQQTPGQGLQFLFEYFSETQRNKGNFPGRFSGRQFSNSRSEMNVSTLELGDSALYLCASSWQGQSQETQYFGPGTRLLVL.

The chain carries TRBV5-5 and TRBJ2-3, with D possibly being TRBD2 (5 bases). Trimming pared 0 bases from V and 4 bases from J, leaving 12 bases between. Germline V gene sequence: CDR1 SGHKS, CDR2 YYEKEE (reference sequence). The CDR3 contains 15 residues. The CDR3 sequence: CASSLGVVGADTQYF. The CDR3 coding sequence is TGTGCCAGCAGCTTGGGCGTCGTCGGGGCAGATACGCAGTATTTT.

In nucleotides, the CDR3 is TGTGCCAGCGGTAAAGGGACTGTCACAGATACGCAGTATTTT. Translated: CASGKGTVTDTQYF. The gene calls are TRBV6-1 and TRBJ2-3; D perhaps matches TRBD2 (6 bases). The V and J ends lost 8 bases and 2 bases respectively, with 14 bases between them. Germline V lookup: CDR1 MNHNS, CDR2 SASEGT. The CDR3 covers 14 residues.

This sequence joins TRBV5-5 and TRBJ2-7; the D gene is possibly TRBD1 (6 bases). This CDR3 comprises 15 residues. CDR1 and CDR2 (germline): SGHKS, YYEKEE (reference sequence). V lost 0 bases to trimming and J lost 7 bases, with 17 bases between them. The CDR3 sequence: CASSLETGVLEEQYF. Here the CDR3 DNA reads TGTGCCAGCAGCTTGGAGACAGGCGTACTAGAGGAGCAGTACTTC.

The rearrangement links TRBV18 to TRBJ2-2; D might be TRBD1 (5 bases). The CDR3 extends over 17 amino acids. CDR1 is KGHSH and CDR2 is LQKENI in the germline V gene. Trimming cost V 0 bases and J 0 bases, with 11 bases left between them. As DNA, the CDR3 is TGTGCCAGCTCACCACCCGCAGGGCCCCCGAACACCGGGGAGCTGTTTTTT. Translation: CASSPPAGPPNTGELFF.

The DNA of the CDR3 is TGTGCCAGCAGGAAGGACAGAACCTACAATGAGCAGTTCTTC. Translation: CASRKDRTYNEQFF. V usage is TRBV6-5 and J usage is TRBJ2-1, with D perhaps matching TRBD1 (6 bases). Looked up from germline, CDR1 is MNHEY and CDR2 is SVGAGI. The CDR3 has 14 amino acids. Deletions cut 6 bases from V and 2 bases from J, with 11 bases between.

The J gene is TRBJ2-1, the V gene TRBV28, with TRBD1 as a possible D gene (5 bases). CDR1 is MDHEN, CDR2 SYDVKM, per germline. V was shortened by 4 bases and J by 4 bases, with 17 bases between the two germline ends. This CDR3 is 16 amino acids long. CDR3 DNA: TGTGCCAGCAGTTCCAGGGTTAAGGAACCTTACAATGAGCAGTTCTTC. Protein product: CASSSRVKEPYNEQFF.

The chain couples TRBV9 to TRBJ2-3; D is possibly TRBD2 (6 bases). The CDR3 contains 16 residues. Germline V CDR1 and CDR2: SGDLS, YYNGEE. V was shortened by 4 bases and J by 2 bases, with 17 bases between the two germline ends. CDR3 nucleotide sequence: TGTGCCAGCAGCCCAGACTGGCGGGACTTCACAGATACGCAGTATTTT. It codes for CASSPDWRDFTDTQYF.

The genes are TRBV4-2 and TRBJ2-5; D may be TRBD1 (5 bases). CDR1 is LGHNA and CDR2 is YNFKEQ in the germline V gene. V lost 1 base to trimming and J lost 2 bases, with 17 bases between them. The CDR3 has 17 residues. CDR3 sequence (DNA): TGTGCCAGCAGCCAAGGGACCGGACACATAACACAAGAGACCCAGTACTTC. Protein: CASSQGTGHITQETQYF.

The chain has TRBV7-2 and TRBJ2-7; 8 nucleotides match TRBD2. There are 14 residues in the CDR3. The trim removed 6 bases at V and 2 bases at J, leaving 6 bases unmatched. CDR1 is SGHTA and CDR2 is FQGNSA in the germline V gene. In DNA, the CDR3 is TGTGCCAGCAGTTATAGCGGGACCACCTACGAGCAGTACTTC. Residues: CASSYSGTTYEQYF.